This is a list of T cell receptor beta chains from one sample in a study of T cells after yellow fever vaccination. TCRdb independently ran MiXCR on the 5' RACE reads; one entry per CDR3 protein. The sample has about 320,000 distinct CDR3 sequences, roughly 7% seen once. This specimen consisted of PBMCs, obtained about 41 days after the first yellow fever vaccination. These receptors all come from a man between 18 and 29 years old who received the YFV17D yellow fever vaccine. Both conserved end residues are trimmed from each CDR3.

length: 12; J: TRBJ2-4; V: TRBV7-9; CDR3: ASSLATGRNIQY
length: 16; J: TRBJ2-1; V: TRBV10-3; CDR3: AISASETGGHSYNEQF
length: 10; J: TRBJ1-1; V: TRBV7-2; CDR3: ASSISSTEAF
length: 13; J: TRBJ2-1; V: TRBV20-1; CDR3: SARGTGGSYNEQF
length: 12; J: TRBJ1-1; V: TRBV27; CDR3: ASTLTGGNTEAF
length: 13; J: TRBJ1-6; V: TRBV28; CDR3: ASSSSGTSNSPLH
length: 12; J: TRBJ1-2; V: TRBV6-2/TRBV6-3; CDR3: ASSYSRDSGGYT
length: 14; J: TRBJ2-7; V: TRBV2; CDR3: ASSSSPGLAGGEQY
length: 15; J: TRBJ1-5; V: TRBV15; CDR3: ATSRVRLVRGNQPQH
length: 11; J: TRBJ1-2; V: TRBV20-1; CDR3: SATPRTDFGYT
length: 11; J: TRBJ1-5; V: TRBV20-1; CDR3: SARGQGAQPQH
length: 12; J: TRBJ1-2; V: TRBV7-9; CDR3: ASSSVDSNYGYT
length: 13; J: TRBJ2-1; V: TRBV19; CDR3: ASSILGQGGNEQF
length: 13; J: TRBJ2-1; V: TRBV7-9; CDR3: ASSLDGRGHNEQF
length: 12; J: TRBJ2-3; V: TRBV18; CDR3: ASSPDKSTDTQY
length: 14; J: TRBJ2-3; V: TRBV9; CDR3: ASSARDRAGIDTQY
length: 12; J: TRBJ2-4; V: TRBV7-9; CDR3: ASSFPAAKNIQY
length: 13; J: TRBJ1-2; V: TRBV5-4; CDR3: ASSASQASFYGYT
length: 12; J: TRBJ2-1; V: TRBV27; CDR3: ASSDLSSSGEQF
length: 15; J: TRBJ2-3; V: TRBV24-1; CDR3: ATSGLTAPFLTDTQY
length: 11; J: TRBJ2-2; V: TRBV6-1; CDR3: ATDRGGTGELF
length: 14; J: TRBJ2-5; V: TRBV6-5; CDR3: ASSSTGTGGGKTQY
length: 13; J: TRBJ2-5; V: TRBV27; CDR3: ASSLRRAYQETQY
length: 13; J: TRBJ2-3; V: TRBV5-5; CDR3: ASSLGLSSTDTQY
length: 16; J: TRBJ2-1; V: TRBV12-3/TRBV12-4; CDR3: AFSHRSGGVSSYNEQF
length: 13; J: TRBJ2-1; V: TRBV7-8; CDR3: ASSGRGGGESEQF
length: 13; J: TRBJ1-4; V: TRBV7-9; CDR3: ASSPLGAGDEKLF
length: 13; J: TRBJ1-3; V: TRBV7-2; CDR3: ASTRGAGSGNTIY
length: 12; J: TRBJ1-2; V: TRBV12-3/TRBV12-4; CDR3: ASSPGQFSLGYT
length: 13; J: TRBJ1-1; V: TRBV7-2; CDR3: ASSLGPRENTEAF
length: 12; J: TRBJ2-3; V: TRBV29-1; CDR3: SVEYPRGTDTQY
length: 13; J: TRBJ2-5; V: TRBV7-3; CDR3: ASSSEGGGGETQY
length: 12; J: TRBJ1-5; V: TRBV14; CDR3: ASSQGGGNQPQH
length: 17; J: TRBJ2-1; V: TRBV28; CDR3: ASSFLELAGGTSYNEQF
length: 14; J: TRBJ1-6; V: TRBV28; CDR3: ASSNRDTLYNSPLH
length: 11; J: TRBJ1-2; V: TRBV27; CDR3: ASSLEGSYGYT
length: 13; J: TRBJ2-5; V: TRBV3-1; CDR3: ASSQVMGRRETQY
length: 13; J: TRBJ2-1; V: TRBV25-1; CDR3: ASRQPGTGVNEQF
length: 13; J: TRBJ1-2; V: TRBV12-3/TRBV12-4; CDR3: ASRLQGAGRYGYT
length: 12; J: TRBJ1-1; V: TRBV5-5; CDR3: ASSFDGQDTEAF
length: 14; J: TRBJ2-5; V: TRBV6-2/TRBV6-3; CDR3: ASSPFRLAGQETQY
length: 14; J: TRBJ1-3; V: TRBV20-1; CDR3: CASRDLYVPGNTIY
length: 12; J: TRBJ2-3; V: TRBV11-1; CDR3: ASSVEGGTDTQY
length: 12; J: TRBJ1-6; V: TRBV7-8; CDR3: ASTTGQYNSPLH
length: 11; J: TRBJ1-1; V: TRBV5-5; CDR3: ASSWSTETEAF
length: 13; J: TRBJ2-5; V: TRBV5-1; CDR3: ASSSPRAAQETQY
length: 12; J: TRBJ2-2; V: TRBV5-1; CDR3: ASSPDTNTGELF
length: 12; J: TRBJ1-5; V: TRBV20-1; CDR3: SAATGATGQPQH
length: 14; J: TRBJ2-3; V: TRBV5-6; CDR3: DSTGGTGPFYDTQY
length: 12; J: TRBJ1-5; V: TRBV11-2; CDR3: ASSQGQYNQPQH
length: 14; J: TRBJ2-2; V: TRBV6-5; CDR3: ASSYTAGGNTGELF